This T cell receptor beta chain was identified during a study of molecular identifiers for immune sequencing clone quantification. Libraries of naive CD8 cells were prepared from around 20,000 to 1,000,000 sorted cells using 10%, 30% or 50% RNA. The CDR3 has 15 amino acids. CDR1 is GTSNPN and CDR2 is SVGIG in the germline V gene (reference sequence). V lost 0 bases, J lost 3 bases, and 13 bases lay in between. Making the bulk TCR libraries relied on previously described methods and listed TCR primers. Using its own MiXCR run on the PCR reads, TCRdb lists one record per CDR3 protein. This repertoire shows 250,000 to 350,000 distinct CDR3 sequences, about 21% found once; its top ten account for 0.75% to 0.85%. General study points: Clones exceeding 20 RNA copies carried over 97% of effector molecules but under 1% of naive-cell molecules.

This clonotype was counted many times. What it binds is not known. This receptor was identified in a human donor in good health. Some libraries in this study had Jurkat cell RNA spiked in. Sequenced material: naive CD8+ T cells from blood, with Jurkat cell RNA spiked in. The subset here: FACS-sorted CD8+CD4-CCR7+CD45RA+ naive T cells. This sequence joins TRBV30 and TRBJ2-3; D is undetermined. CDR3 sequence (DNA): TGTGCCTGGAGTGTAGCCGCTCTCGGGACAGATACGCAGTATTTT. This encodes CAWSVAALGTDTQYF. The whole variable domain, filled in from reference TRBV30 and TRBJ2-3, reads SQTIHQWPATLVQPVGSPLSLECTVEGTSNPNLYWYRQAAGRGLQLLFYSVGIGQISSEVPQNLSASRPQDRQFILSSKKLLLSDSGFYLCAWSVAALGTDTQYFGPGTRLTVL.